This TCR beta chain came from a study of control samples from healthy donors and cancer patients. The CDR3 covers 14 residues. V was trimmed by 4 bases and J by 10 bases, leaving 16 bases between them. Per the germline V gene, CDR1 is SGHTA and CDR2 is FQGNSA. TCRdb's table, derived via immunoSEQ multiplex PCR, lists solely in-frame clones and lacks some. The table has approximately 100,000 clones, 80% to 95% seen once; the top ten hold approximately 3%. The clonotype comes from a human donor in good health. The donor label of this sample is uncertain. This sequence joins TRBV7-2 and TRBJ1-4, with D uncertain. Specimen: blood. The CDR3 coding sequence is TGTGCCAGCAGCTCCGACATGGCGGTGGGAAAACTGTTTTTT. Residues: CASSSDMAVGKLFF.